This T cell receptor beta chain was recorded in a study of blood T cell repertoires in COVID-19. Measured with immunoSEQ multiplex PCR; TCRdb has only the in-frame clones, and not every one. Among fewer than 200,000 clones, over 80% were seen once, and the ten largest hold 4.4%. The material sequenced was PBMCs or T cells enriched from blood (not recorded which). This sequence was found in a woman aged 45-65 years who had recovered from COVID-19.

The CDR3 nucleotides are TGTGCCATCAGTGAGACAGGGGGCGGGGATGGCTACACCTTC. Its protein product is CAISETGGGDGYTF. The J gene is TRBJ1-2, the V gene TRBV10-3; 9 bases align to TRBD1. In germline, CDR1 is ENHRY, CDR2 SYGVKD. The CDR3 is 14 amino acids. Trimming at V came to 2 bases and at J to 6 bases, leaving 4 bases not matched to a gene.